This TCR beta chain appears in the sequencing data of a study of blood T cell repertoires in COVID-19. Whole-study context: COVID-19 samples, acute and convalescent, were from the United States, Italy and Spain.

Per germline, CDR1 LGHNA and CDR2 YSLEER. The trim removed 3 bases at V and 6 bases at J, leaving 4 bases unmatched. The CDR3 spans 15 residues. Using immunoSEQ multiplex PCR, the repertoire was profiled, and TCRdb retains in-frame clones only, with some absent. The repertoire holds a few hundred thousand clones, with 75% to 90% as singletons. Which cohort a participant joined came from the clinical history participants gave. The chain couples TRBV4-3 to TRBJ2-3; 12 bases agree with TRBD1. This receptor was obtained from a young man who had recovered from COVID-19. Sequencing input: PBMCs or T cells enriched from blood (not recorded which). CDR3 nucleotides: TGCGCCAGCAGCCAGGGGACAGGGGGCATTGATACGCAGTATTTT. This encodes CASSQGTGGIDTQYF.